Below are 29 T cell receptor beta chains sequenced from a single sample in a study of T cells in Graves' hyperthyroidism and ophthalmopathy. Researchers amplified the TCR beta CDR3 regions from RNA transcripts. Initially, a first-round RT-PCR of the TCR CDR3 employed the HTBI primer set. TCRdb ran MiXCR on the multiplex PCR reads and lists one entry per CDR3 protein. The table lists more than 350,000 distinct CDR3 sequences, about a sixth of them singletons, with 34% in the top ten. Sequenced input: blood. Every receptor here comes from a woman in her 30s with Graves' hyperthyroidism that later progressed to Graves' ophthalmopathy.

The chain is built from TRBV5-1 and TRBJ2-7; 9 positions match TRBD1. Losses at the gene ends were 5 bases for V and 3 bases for J; bases not matched to a gene: 6. The length of the CDR3 is 14 residues. From germline, CDR1 is SGHRS and CDR2 YFSETQ. CDR3 loop: CASREGTGHYEQYF. The DNA of the CDR3 is TGCGCCAGCAGAGAGGGGACAGGGCACTACGAGCAGTACTTC.

The chain couples TRBV5-1 to TRBJ2-2; D not resolved. Trimming left V 0 bases short and J 4 bases short, with 13 bases between. Germline V gene data show CDR1 as SGHRS and CDR2 as YFSETQ. The CDR3 length is 16 residues. The CDR3 here is CASSLASRPGTGELFF. Written as DNA, the CDR3 is TGCGCCAGCAGCTTGGCGTCCAGACCGGGCACCGGGGAGCTGTTTTTT.

This clonotype showed up many times. The chain joins TRBV3-1 to TRBJ2-1, with D unclear. The CDR3 loop spans 12 amino acids. Germline values: CDR1 LGHDT, CDR2 YNNKEL (reference sequence). V was clipped by 4 bases and J by 8 bases, with 9 bases between them. This chain's CDR3 is CASSPKTDEQFF. In DNA, the CDR3 is TGTGCCAGCAGCCCGAAGACTGATGAGCAGTTCTTC.

The chain is built from TRBV9 and TRBJ1-2, with TRBD1 matching over 7 bases. The CDR3 sequence is 16 residues long. Germline assignment: CDR1 SGDLS and CDR2 YYNGEE. The V segment lost 0 bases and the J segment 6 bases; nucleotides outside the gene matches: 11. Written as DNA, the CDR3 is TGTGCCAGCAGCGTAGCTGTAACCGGGACAGAGAATGGCTACACCTTC. Its translation: CASSVAVTGTENGYTF.

This clonotype was seen at least ten times. The CDR3, as DNA: TGCGCCAGCAGCTTGGGCAGGACCCACAATGAGCAGTTCTTC. Protein sequence: CASSLGRTHNEQFF. The genes are TRBV5-1 and TRBJ2-1; D uncertain. The germline CDR1 and CDR2 sequences are SGHRS and YFSETQ. V lost 0 bases, J lost 5 bases, and 9 bases lay in between. The CDR3 has 14 amino acids.

Many counts were recorded for this clonotype. The DNA for the CDR3 is TGTGCCAGCCGGGACTCGAACTACGAGCAGTACTTC. It encodes CASRDSNYEQYF. V and J are TRBV7-9 and TRBJ2-7, with a possible D match to TRBD2 (6 bases). CDR1 and CDR2 from the germline V gene are SEHNR and FQNEAQ (reference sequence). CDR3 size: 12 residues. The germline V and J ends were trimmed by 8 bases and 3 bases, with 11 bases remaining between them.

There are many counts of this clonotype. The chain employs TRBV2 and TRBJ2-5; tentative D call: TRBD1 (6 bases). Looked up from germline, CDR1 is SNHLY and CDR2 is FYNNEI. This CDR3 contains 12 residues. Trimming shortened V by 6 bases and J by 5 bases, and 10 bases separated the two germline ends. CDR3 sequence: CASSQRGETQYF. The CDR3 bases are TGTGCCAGCAGCCAAAGGGGGGAGACCCAGTACTTC. Looking up the rest from reference TRBV2 and TRBJ2-5 gives the full variable domain: EPEVTQTPSHQVTQMGQEVILRCVPISNHLYFYWYRQILGQKVEFLVSFYNNEISEKSEIFDDQFSVERPDGSNFTLKIRSTKLEDSAMYFCASSQRGETQYFGPGTRLLVL.

This clonotype was counted ten times or more. The chain has TRBV25-1 and TRBJ2-5, with TRBD1 as a possible D gene (5 bases). The germline gives CDR1 MGHDK, CDR2 SYGVNS. V gave up 2 bases and J gave up 4 bases, with 14 bases separating them. CDR3 length equals 15 residues. DNA of the CDR3: TGTGCCAGCAGTGAAATGACAGTTGAATTAGAGACCCAGTACTTC. As protein: CASSEMTVELETQYF.

This clonotype was counted only a few times. The chain couples TRBV2 to TRBJ2-5; 8 bases line up with TRBD1. V trimming: 5 bases; J trimming: 5 bases; junction bases outside the gene matches: 10. The CDR3 extends over 15 amino acids. CDR1 is SNHLY, CDR2 FYNNEI, per germline. CDR3 protein: CASSSGQGGVETQYF. The CDR3 DNA follows: TGTGCCAGCAGTTCCGGACAGGGTGGGGTCGAGACCCAGTACTTC.

This clonotype was observed many times. The rearrangement links TRBV20-1 to TRBJ2-5; 7 positions match TRBD1. V lost 5 bases, J lost 4 bases, and 10 bases stayed unmatched. Germline V gene data show CDR1 as DFQATT and CDR2 as SNEGSKA (reference sequence). The CDR3 totals 14 residues. CDR3 region: CSAPWAGGTETQYF. The CDR3 coding sequence is TGCAGTGCTCCGTGGGCAGGGGGAACAGAGACCCAGTACTTC.

This clonotype was seen many times. CDR3 in amino acids: CATSDSGTRVSYNEQFF. The CDR3 DNA reads as TGTGCCACCAGTGACTCCGGGACTAGAGTCTCCTACAATGAGCAGTTCTTC. V and J are TRBV24-1 and TRBJ2-1, with TRBD2 identical over 8 bases. Germline values: CDR1 KGHDR, CDR2 SFDVKD. This CDR3 contains 17 residues. V dropped 4 bases and J dropped 0; count of bases not matched to a gene: 7.

Ten or more counts support this clonotype. CDR3: CASDSGRDSYEQYF. CDR3 nucleotides: TGTGCCAGTGACTCCGGGCGGGACTCCTACGAGCAGTACTTC. The chain is built from TRBV25-1 and TRBJ2-7, with TRBD2 as a possible D gene (6 bases). CDR1 and CDR2 from the germline V gene are MGHDK and SYGVNS. The CDR3 runs to 14 residues. V shed 9 bases and J shed 0 bases, with 15 bases lying between them.

This clonotype was seen many times. The J gene is TRBJ2-3, the V gene TRBV9; no clear D. V lost 4 bases and J 3 bases, leaving 12 bases between the germline ends. The V gene's germline CDR1 is SGDLS and CDR2 YYNGEE. The CDR3 is 14 residues long. The CDR3, as DNA: TGTGCCAGCAGCCGTTTGGTCTCAACAGATACGCAGTATTTT. It translates to CASSRLVSTDTQYF.

The gene calls are TRBV7-9 and TRBJ2-3; D is perhaps TRBD1 or TRBD2 (5 bases each). Trimming removed 4 bases from V and 2 bases from J, with 22 bases in between. Germline CDR1 is SEHNR and CDR2 is FQNEAQ (reference sequence). The CDR3 covers 18 residues. DNA of the CDR3: TGTGCCAGCAGCTCACCCTGGGGGACGGCTCCAAACACAGATACGCAGTATTTT. Its translation: CASSSPWGTAPNTDTQYF. Drawing the rest from reference TRBV7-9 and TRBJ2-3, the complete variable domain is DTGVSQNPRHKITKRGQNVTFRCDPISEHNRLYWYRQTLGQGPEFLTYFQNEAQLEKSRLLSDRFSAERPKGSFSTLEIQRTEQGDSAMYLCASSSPWGTAPNTDTQYFGPGTRLTVL.

The table lists this clonotype with many counts. The chain links TRBV28 to TRBJ1-5; possible D gene TRBD1, 5 bases. Germline loops: CDR1 MDHEN, CDR2 SYDVKM. Trimming left V 7 bases short and J 4 bases short, with 17 bases between. The CDR3 contains 15 residues. The CDR3 loop reads CASTEGRGQNQPQHF. The CDR3, as DNA: TGTGCCAGCACCGAAGGGAGGGGCCAGAATCAGCCCCAGCATTTT.

This clonotype was observed many times. The chain combines TRBV2 with TRBJ1-1, with D perhaps matching TRBD1 (6 bases). V dropped 6 bases and J dropped 1 base, with 9 bases sitting between them. The CDR3 totals 13 residues. The germline gives CDR1 SNHLY, CDR2 FYNNEI. The chain's CDR3 is CASRGAKNTEAFF. The CDR3 region has the DNA TGTGCCAGCAGGGGGGCTAAGAACACTGAAGCTTTCTTT. Supplemented by reference TRBV2 and TRBJ1-1, the full variable domain reads EPEVTQTPSHQVTQMGQEVILRCVPISNHLYFYWYRQILGQKVEFLVSFYNNEISEKSEIFDDQFSVERPDGSNFTLKIRSTKLEDSAMYFCASRGAKNTEAFFGQGTRLTVV.

This chain uses TRBV4-2 with TRBJ1-1; no firm D call. This CDR3 is 16 amino acids long. Deletions cut 0 bases from V and 3 bases from J, with 14 bases between. CDR1 and CDR2 from the germline V gene are LGHNA and YNFKEQ. DNA for the CDR3: TGTGCCAGCAGCCAAGATTTCTCCGGCTGGGACACTGAAGCTTTCTTT. Translating it yields CASSQDFSGWDTEAFF.

The chain combines TRBV13 with TRBJ1-1; D call uncertain. V was shortened by 5 bases and J by 0 bases, with 16 bases between the two germline ends. The germline CDR1 and CDR2 sequences are PRHDT and FYEKMQ (reference sequence). The CDR3 runs 16 residues. DNA of the CDR3: TGTGCCAGCAGCCACGTCCGGGCCCGGATGAACACTGAAGCTTTCTTT. Translated: CASSHVRARMNTEAFF.

The rearrangement uses TRBV18 and TRBJ2-2; perhaps TRBD2 as D (6 bases). The CDR3 loop spans 16 amino acids. Germline values: CDR1 KGHSH, CDR2 LQKENI. Trimming removed 3 bases at V and 5 bases at J, with 16 bases between. CDR3 nucleotides: TGTGCCAGCTCACCTTTTAGCGGCGAACCGACCGGGGAGCTGTTTTTT. Its protein is CASSPFSGEPTGELFF.

This clonotype was picked up many times. The J gene is TRBJ2-5, the V gene TRBV5-1; D may be TRBD1 (5 bases). The CDR3 extends over 16 amino acids. V was cut by 2 bases and J by 2 bases, with 16 bases left in between. Germline CDR1 reads SGHRS; CDR2 reads YFSETQ. Here the CDR3 DNA reads TGCGCCAGCAGCTTCTCAGGGCAAACCCTACAAGAGACCCAGTACTTC. Encoded protein: CASSFSGQTLQETQYF. The full variable domain, in which reference TRBV5-1 and TRBJ2-5 provide the parts outside the CDR3, is KAGVTQTPRYLIKTRGQQVTLSCSPISGHRSVSWYQQTPGQGLQFLFEYFSETQRNKGNFPGRFSGRQFSNSRSEMNVSTLELGDSALYLCASSFSGQTLQETQYFGPGTRLLVL.

This clonotype was counted only a few times. The chain has TRBV7-8 and TRBJ1-4, with a tentative D call TRBD1 (5 bases). Germline CDR1 SGHVS, CDR2 FQNEAQ. This CDR3 region has 14 residues. Trimming pared 5 bases from V and 8 bases from J, leaving 15 bases between. Here the CDR3 reads CASSGDSPGEKLFF. The CDR3, as DNA: TGTGCCAGCAGCGGGGACTCCCCGGGGGAAAAACTGTTTTTT.

This clonotype was seen ten or more times. The J gene is TRBJ1-3, the V gene TRBV10-3; D gene uncertain. Germline V lookup: CDR1 ENHRY, CDR2 SYGVKD. Trimming stripped 6 bases from V and 0 bases from J, with 12 bases between. CDR3 size: 15 residues. For the CDR3, the DNA is TGTGCCATCAGATTCGGCCTAGGCTCTGGAAACACCATATATTTT. Protein product: CAIRFGLGSGNTIYF.

V gene TRBV2 combines with J gene TRBJ2-2; D not certain. The germline CDR1 and CDR2 sequences are SNHLY and FYNNEI. CDR3 length: 15 residues. V shed 3 bases and J shed 7 bases, with 15 bases lying between them. CDR3 loop: CASSDPRVRDGELFF. The CDR3 DNA follows: TGTGCCAGCAGTGATCCCCGGGTCCGCGACGGGGAGCTGTTTTTT.

This clonotype was recorded at least ten times. J is TRBJ2-3 and V is TRBV28; D remains unclear. CDR1 is MDHEN, CDR2 SYDVKM, per germline. The CDR3 length is 14 residues. Trimming shortened V by 3 bases and J by 5 bases, and 12 bases separated the two germline ends. The CDR3 nucleotides read TGTGCCAGCAGTTTTCGCCTGGGCAGAGATACGCAGTATTTT. Amino acids: CASSFRLGRDTQYF. The whole variable domain, filled in from reference TRBV28 and TRBJ2-3, reads DVKVTQSSRYLVKRTGEKVFLECVQDMDHENMFWYRQDPGLGLRLIYFSYDVKMKEKGDIPEGYSVSREKKERFSLILESASTNQTSMYLCASSFRLGRDTQYFGPGTRLTVL.

V gene TRBV2 combines with J gene TRBJ1-1; 8 nucleotides agree with TRBD1. The CDR3 covers 15 residues. The J segment lost 1 base and the V segment lost 4 bases, leaving 5 bases of the junction unmatched. Germline V gene data show CDR1 as SNHLY and CDR2 as FYNNEI. The CDR3 sequence is CASSAHDRGNTEAFF. The CDR3 nucleotides read TGTGCCAGCAGTGCCCACGACAGGGGGAACACTGAAGCTTTCTTT.

This clonotype was counted once. Since a much larger clone is just one base distant, this may be a read error. The genes are TRBV5-1 and TRBJ2-7, with 7 bases that match TRBD1. This CDR3 is 13 amino acids long. Germline V gene sequence: CDR1 SGHRS, CDR2 YFSETQ. CDR3 in amino acids: CASSLEGGDDQYF. CDR3 sequence (DNA): TGTGCCAGCAGCTTGGAAGGGGGCGACGATCAGTACTTC.

A few counts support this clonotype. The chain links TRBV12-3 or TRBV12-4 to TRBJ1-1; D gene ambiguous. This CDR3 comprises 14 residues. Trimming left V 5 bases short and J 4 bases short, with 14 bases between. The CDR3 here is CASSPLGFGTEAFF. CDR3 bases: TGTGCCAGCAGTCCCCTAGGGTTCGGCACTGAAGCTTTCTTT.

This clonotype was seen at least ten times. V usage is TRBV19 and J usage is TRBJ2-5; maybe TRBD2 (6 bases). V was cut by 6 bases and J by 5 bases, with 16 bases left in between. The CDR3 runs to 14 residues. The germline CDR1 and CDR2 sequences are LNHDA and SQIVND (reference sequence). CDR3 in DNA: TGTGCCAGTAGACCCCGCCTTGGAGGGGAGACCCAGTACTTC. Translation gives CASRPRLGGETQYF.

This clonotype was picked up many times. V is TRBV28 and J is TRBJ2-7; D might be TRBD1 or TRBD2, each matching 5 bases. CDR1 is MDHEN and CDR2 is SYDVKM in the germline V gene. The V gene lost 1 base and the J gene lost 2 bases, with 21 bases spanning the gap. This CDR3 is built from 18 residues. The CDR3 sequence is CASSLLGLRGALPYEQYF. In DNA, the CDR3 is TGTGCCAGCAGTTTATTGGGCCTGCGAGGGGCCCTCCCCTACGAGCAGTACTTC.